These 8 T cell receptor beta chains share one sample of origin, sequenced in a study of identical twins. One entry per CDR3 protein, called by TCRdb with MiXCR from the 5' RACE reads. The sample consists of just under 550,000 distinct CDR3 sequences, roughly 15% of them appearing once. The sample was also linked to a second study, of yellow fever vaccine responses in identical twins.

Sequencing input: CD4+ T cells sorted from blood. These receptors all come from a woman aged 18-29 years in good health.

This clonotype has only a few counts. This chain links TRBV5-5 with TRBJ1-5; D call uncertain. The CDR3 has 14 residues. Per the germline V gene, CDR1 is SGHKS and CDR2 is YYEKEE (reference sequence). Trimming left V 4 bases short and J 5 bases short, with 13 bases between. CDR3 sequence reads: CASSLAIRDQPQHF. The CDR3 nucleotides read TGTGCCAGCAGCCTAGCAATCCGGGATCAGCCCCAGCATTTT.

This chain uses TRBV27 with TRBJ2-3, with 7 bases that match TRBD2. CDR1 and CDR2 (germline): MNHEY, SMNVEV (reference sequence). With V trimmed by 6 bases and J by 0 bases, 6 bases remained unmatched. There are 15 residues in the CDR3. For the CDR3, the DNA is TGTGCCAGCAGCTGGGGGGGAGGTAGCACAGATACGCAGTATTTT. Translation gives CASSWGGGSTDTQYF.

CDR3 sequence reads: CASSRTGSREKLFF. In DNA, the CDR3 is TGCGCCAGCAGCCGGACAGGGAGTAGGGAAAAACTGTTTTTT. V and J are TRBV5-1 and TRBJ1-4; 8 positions agree with TRBD1. The V gene end was trimmed by 4 bases and the J gene end by 8 bases; junction bases not matched to a gene: 7. The germline CDR1 and CDR2 sequences are SGHRS and YFSETQ. This CDR3 has 14 residues.

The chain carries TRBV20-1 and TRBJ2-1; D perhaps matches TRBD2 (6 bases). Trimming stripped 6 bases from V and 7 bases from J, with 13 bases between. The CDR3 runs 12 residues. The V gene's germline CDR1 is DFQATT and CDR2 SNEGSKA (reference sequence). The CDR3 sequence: CSARLASNEQFF. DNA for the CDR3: TGCAGTGCCCGTCTAGCGAGTAATGAGCAGTTCTTC.

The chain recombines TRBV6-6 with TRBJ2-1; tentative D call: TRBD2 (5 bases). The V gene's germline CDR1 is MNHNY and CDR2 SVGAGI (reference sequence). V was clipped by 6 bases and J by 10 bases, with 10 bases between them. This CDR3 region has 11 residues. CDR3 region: CASSPPGEQFF. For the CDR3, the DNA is TGTGCCAGCAGCCCCCCGGGGGAGCAGTTCTTC.

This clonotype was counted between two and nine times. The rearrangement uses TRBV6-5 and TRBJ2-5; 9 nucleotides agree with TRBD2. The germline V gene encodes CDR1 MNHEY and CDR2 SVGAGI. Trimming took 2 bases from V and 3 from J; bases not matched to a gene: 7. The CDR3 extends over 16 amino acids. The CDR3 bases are TGTGCCAGCAGTTACGGGGGTAGCGGGAGCGAAGAGACCCAGTACTTC. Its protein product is CASSYGGSGSEETQYF.

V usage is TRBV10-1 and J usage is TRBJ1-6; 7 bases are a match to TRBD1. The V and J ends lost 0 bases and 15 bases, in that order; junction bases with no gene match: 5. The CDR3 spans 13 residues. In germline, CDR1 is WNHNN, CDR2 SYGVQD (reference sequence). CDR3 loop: CASSESGGQSLHF. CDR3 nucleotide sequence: TGCGCCAGCAGTGAGTCGGGGGGACAGAGCCTCCACTTT.

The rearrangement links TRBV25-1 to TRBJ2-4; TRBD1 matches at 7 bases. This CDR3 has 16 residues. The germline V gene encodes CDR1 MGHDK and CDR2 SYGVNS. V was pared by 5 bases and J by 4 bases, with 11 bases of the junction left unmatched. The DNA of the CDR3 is TGTGCCAGCAGTCCGAACCCGGGACAGCCTAAAAACATTCAGTACTTC. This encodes CASSPNPGQPKNIQYF.